A single sample gave rise to the 32 T cell receptor beta chains below, sequenced in a study of shared clonotypes between healthy human individuals. Assay used: immunoSEQ multiplex PCR; TCRdb lists only in-frame clones, some missing. The sample lists 1,500,000 or so clones; around 98.5% were seen once. Sequencing was done on a sample of naive CD4+ T cells sorted from blood. Specified subset: CD45RA+ positively selected. The receptors shown here come from a man in his thirties or forties in good health.

The chain joins TRBV29-1 to TRBJ1-1, with D hard to call. Germline lookup yields CDR1 SQVTM and CDR2 ANQGSEA. Deletions cut 7 bases from V and 1 base from J, with 13 bases between. This CDR3 has 13 residues. This CDR3 is CSGKTSPNTEAFF. CDR3 nucleotide sequence: TGCAGCGGTAAGACAAGCCCGAACACTGAAGCTTTCTTT.

CDR3 coding DNA: TGCGCCAGCAGCGAACTAGCTTCCTACGAGCAGTACTTC. It codes for CASSELASYEQYF. The chain is built from TRBV5-1 and TRBJ2-7; tentative D call: TRBD2 (6 bases). The CDR3 is 13 amino acids. Germline loops: CDR1 SGHRS, CDR2 YFSETQ. V was pared by 4 bases and J by 1 base, with 9 bases between.

This clone was picked up one time. This rearrangement joins TRBV29-1 to TRBJ2-7; TRBD1 agrees at 12 bases. Trimming cost V 7 bases and J 2 bases; bases outside gene matches: 18. Germline V gives CDR1 SQVTM, CDR2 ANQGSEA. The CDR3 extends over 18 amino acids. For the CDR3, the DNA is TGCAGCGCCGTATCCCGGGACAGGGGGCGCGAGAGGCCCTACGAGCAGTACTTC. Residues: CSAVSRDRGRERPYEQYF.

The rearrangement uses TRBV9 and TRBJ1-1; 9 bases match TRBD1. Trimming took 6 bases from V and 3 from J; bases not matched to a gene: 6. The CDR3 totals 14 residues. The germline gives CDR1 SGDLS, CDR2 YYNGEE. The CDR3, as DNA: TGTGCCAGCACCCCTACAGGGGGCCACACTGAAGCTTTCTTT. It is translated as CASTPTGGHTEAFF. The full variable domain, in which reference TRBV9 and TRBJ1-1 provide the parts outside the CDR3, is DSGVTQTPKHLITATGQRVTLRCSPRSGDLSVYWYQQSLDQGLQFLIQYYNGEERAKGNILERFSAQQFPDLHSELNLSSLELGDSALYFCASTPTGGHTEAFFGQGTRLTVV.

Regarding this clone: This sample also contains other DNA sequences that code for the same CDR3. V is TRBV18 and J is TRBJ2-1; weak D call: TRBD2 (5 bases). V shed 3 bases and J shed 0 bases, with 12 bases lying between them. Per germline, CDR1 KGHSH and CDR2 LQKENI. CDR3 size: 16 residues. CDR3 protein: CASSPLSGSSYNEQFF. The CDR3 DNA is TGTGCCAGCTCACCTCTCTCGGGGAGCTCCTACAATGAGCAGTTCTTC.

This clone came up once. The chain has TRBV7-9 and TRBJ2-1; the D gene is possibly TRBD2 (5 bases). The CDR3 is made up of 18 amino acids. The V gene lost 0 bases and the J gene lost 0 bases, with 15 bases spanning the gap. From germline, CDR1 is SEHNR and CDR2 FQNEAQ (reference sequence). The CDR3 bases are TGTGCCAGCAGCTTAGCGAGGAGCGGCCGGAGCTCCTACAATGAGCAGTTCTTC. Amino acid sequence: CASSLARSGRSSYNEQFF. Full variable domain (rest looked up from reference TRBV7-9 and TRBJ2-1): DTGVSQNPRHKITKRGQNVTFRCDPISEHNRLYWYRQTLGQGPEFLTYFQNEAQLEKSRLLSDRFSAERPKGSFSTLEIQRTEQGDSAMYLCASSLARSGRSSYNEQFFGPGTRLTVL.

This chain links TRBV5-1 with TRBJ1-5; the D is unclear. Deletions cut 1 base from V and 5 bases from J, with 7 bases between. The CDR3 runs 13 residues. Looked up from germline, CDR1 is SGHRS and CDR2 is YFSETQ. For the CDR3, the DNA is TGCGCCAGCAGCTTGTTTGGGGATCAGCCCCAGCATTTT. Amino acids: CASSLFGDQPQHF.

To note about this clone: Additional DNA sequences in this sample encode the identical CDR3. This sequence joins TRBV18 and TRBJ1-3; 7 bases map to TRBD1. V lost 6 bases, J lost 0 bases, and 2 bases stayed unmatched. The CDR3 is made up of 14 amino acids. Germline V lookup: CDR1 KGHSH, CDR2 LQKENI. CDR3 region: CASSGQVSGNTIYF. In DNA, the CDR3 is TGTGCCAGCTCCGGACAGGTCTCTGGAAACACCATATATTTT.

The chain links TRBV5-8 to TRBJ2-7; weak D call: TRBD1 (6 bases). The CDR3 has 18 residues. The germline CDR1 and CDR2 sequences are SGHTS and YDEGEE. V was trimmed by 4 bases and J by 2 bases, leaving 25 bases between them. The CDR3, as DNA: TGTGCCAGCAGCCCTGTCTTAAACAGGGTGTTCACCACCTACGAGCAGTACTTC. Its protein product is CASSPVLNRVFTTYEQYF.

The chain couples TRBV28 to TRBJ1-3; possibly TRBD1 for D (5 bases). The CDR3 has 14 residues. V was shortened by 1 base and J by 4 bases, with 8 bases between the two germline ends. CDR1 and CDR2 from the germline V gene are MDHEN and SYDVKM. CDR3 loop: CASSLSGTGNTIYF. The DNA for the CDR3 is TGTGCCAGCAGTTTATCAGGGACCGGAAACACCATATATTTT.

This chain connects TRBV5-6 to TRBJ1-2; TRBD1 is a possible D gene (5 bases). The length of the CDR3 is 14 residues. CDR1 and CDR2 from the germline V gene are SGHDT and YYEEEE. The ends were cut back, 0 bases at V and 5 bases at J, with 11 bases in the middle. The CDR3 bases are TGTGCCAGCAGCTTGGACGGACATGGGTATGGCTACACCTTC. It codes for CASSLDGHGYGYTF.

The CDR3 bases are TGTGCTAGTGGTTTGTGTGCGGGAGCGCTCCAAGACAACGAGCAGTACTTC. Its protein product is CASGLCAGALQDNEQYF. V usage is TRBV12-5 and J usage is TRBJ2-7; the match to TRBD2 covers 7 bases. CDR1 is LGHNT and CDR2 is FRNRAP in the germline V gene. Trimming removed 2 bases from V and 5 bases from J; junction bases left unmatched: 15. This CDR3 has 17 residues. Full variable domain (missing parts from reference TRBV12-5 and TRBJ2-7): DARVTQTPRHKVTEMGQEVTMRCQPILGHNTVFWYRQTMMQGLELLAYFRNRAPLDDSGMPKDRFSAEMPDATLATLKIQPSEPRDSAVYFCASGLCAGALQDNEQYFGPGTRLTVT.

This sequence joins TRBV10-3 and TRBJ1-1; D unclear. V dropped 1 base and J dropped 7 bases, with 4 bases sitting between them. This CDR3 comprises 11 residues. Germline CDR1 reads ENHRY; CDR2 reads SYGVKD. The CDR3 protein is CAISEFREAFF. CDR3 bases: TGTGCCATCAGTGAGTTCCGTGAAGCTTTCTTT.

This chain links TRBV7-3 with TRBJ1-1; D gene ambiguous. This CDR3 region has 14 residues. Germline V gene data show CDR1 as SGHTA and CDR2 as FQGTGA. Trimming removed 5 bases at V and 6 bases at J, with 16 bases between. The DNA for the CDR3 is TGTGCCAGCAGCCTCACACATCCGCTCGCTGAAGCTTTCTTT. Encoded protein: CASSLTHPLAEAFF.

CDR3 in amino acids: CASSPVAGRGVTNEKLFF. CDR3 nucleotide sequence: TGTGCCAGCTCACCGGTGGCTGGTCGGGGAGTAACTAATGAAAAACTGTTTTTT. This chain uses TRBV18 with TRBJ1-4; D uncertain. Germline assignment: CDR1 KGHSH and CDR2 LQKENI. There are 18 residues in the CDR3. Trimming pared 3 bases from V and 1 base from J, leaving 18 bases between. Full variable domain (rest looked up from reference TRBV18 and TRBJ1-4): NAGVMQNPRHLVRRRGQEARLRCSPMKGHSHVYWYRQLPEEGLKFMVYLQKENIIDESGMPKERFSAEFPKEGPSILRIQQVVRGDSAAYFCASSPVAGRGVTNEKLFFGSGTQLSVL.

The genes are TRBV28 and TRBJ1-5, with D possibly being TRBD1 (5 bases). The length of the CDR3 is 17 residues. Trimming shortened V by 5 bases and J by 2 bases, and 19 bases separated the two germline ends. Germline V gene data show CDR1 as MDHEN and CDR2 as SYDVKM. CDR3 amino acids: CASSTSGWQGGNQPQHF. The CDR3 DNA is TGTGCCAGCAGTACGTCAGGGTGGCAGGGTGGCAATCAGCCCCAGCATTTT.

V gene TRBV19 combines with J gene TRBJ2-7, with TRBD1 as a possible D gene (6 bases). Between the trimmed V and J ends, which lost 3 bases and 6 bases, there was a span of 9 bases. From germline, CDR1 is LNHDA and CDR2 SQIVND (reference sequence). This CDR3 is 12 amino acids long. The CDR3 DNA follows: TGTGCCAGTAGTATGGGGGCTCGCGAGCAGTACTTC. Translating it yields CASSMGAREQYF.

The genes are TRBV6-1 and TRBJ2-7; tentative D call: TRBD1 (6 bases). Between the trimmed V and J ends, which lost 10 bases and 0 bases, there was a span of 13 bases. This CDR3 has 13 amino acids. Germline V CDR1 and CDR2: MNHNS, SASEGT. The CDR3 protein is CATGQRASYEQYF. DNA for the CDR3: TGTGCCACTGGACAGAGGGCCTCCTACGAGCAGTACTTC.

The genes are TRBV2 and TRBJ2-7; 8 nucleotides match TRBD2. Germline V lookup: CDR1 SNHLY, CDR2 FYNNEI. V shed 9 bases and J 2 bases; nucleotides not matched to a gene: 9. This CDR3 is built from 14 residues. CDR3 in amino acids: CASLAGGPPYEQYF. CDR3 DNA sequence: TGTGCCAGTCTCGCGGGAGGACCCCCCTACGAGCAGTACTTC.

As concerns this clone: The sample has other DNA sequences that encode this CDR3 too. V gene TRBV19 combines with J gene TRBJ2-2, with D perhaps TRBD1 or TRBD2 (5 bases each). The CDR3 loop spans 15 amino acids. Trimming stripped 4 bases from V and 1 base from J, with 10 bases between. The germline V gene encodes CDR1 LNHDA and CDR2 SQIVND (reference sequence). The chain's CDR3 is CASSTGTLNTGELFF. The CDR3 bases are TGTGCCAGTAGTACCGGGACCTTGAACACCGGGGAGCTGTTTTTT.

V usage is TRBV5-1 and J usage is TRBJ2-5, with no clear D. In germline, CDR1 is SGHRS, CDR2 YFSETQ. V was shortened by 0 bases and J by 2 bases, with 8 bases between the two germline ends. This CDR3 has 14 amino acids. The CDR3 spells CASSLGRFQETQYF. CDR3 bases: TGCGCCAGCAGCTTGGGACGGTTTCAAGAGACCCAGTACTTC.

The count of this clone is one. The gene calls are TRBV7-3 and TRBJ2-7; D remains unclear. The CDR3 loop spans 13 amino acids. Trimming removed 0 bases from V and 5 bases from J, with 8 bases in between. Germline V lookup: CDR1 SGHTA, CDR2 FQGTGA. The CDR3: CASSLTGPDEQYF. As DNA, the CDR3 is TGTGCCAGCAGCTTAACAGGACCGGACGAGCAGTACTTC. Variable domain in full (rest from reference TRBV7-3 and TRBJ2-7): GAGVSQTPSNKVTEKGKYVELRCDPISGHTALYWYRQSLGQGPEFLIYFQGTGAADDSGLPNDRFFAVRPEGSVSTLKIQRTERGDSAVYLCASSLTGPDEQYFGPGTRLTVT.

The V gene is TRBV5-1, the J gene TRBJ2-3; the D gene is possibly TRBD2 (5 bases). This CDR3 comprises 15 residues. Germline CDR1 SGHRS, CDR2 YFSETQ. Deletions cut 0 bases from V and 3 bases from J, with 11 bases between. CDR3 loop: CASSLAGFQTDTQYF. The CDR3, as DNA: TGCGCCAGCAGCTTGGCGGGGTTTCAGACAGATACGCAGTATTTT.

CDR3 DNA: TGTGCCAGCAGCTCCGTAGCGAGGGAGCAGTTCTTC. Protein product: CASSSVAREQFF. The rearrangement joins TRBV12-1 to TRBJ2-1; the table calls TRBD2, which could not be checked here. TRBV12-1 represents a pseudogene. This CDR3 comprises 12 residues.

V is TRBV5-1 and J is TRBJ1-1; no firm D call. Per the germline V gene, CDR1 is SGHRS and CDR2 is YFSETQ. With 1 base removed from V and 1 base from J, the gap between germline ends came to 5 bases. The CDR3 totals 13 residues. The CDR3 reads CASSLWGNTEAFF. Here the CDR3 DNA reads TGCGCCAGCAGCTTGTGGGGGAACACTGAAGCTTTCTTT.

The rearrangement uses TRBV18 and TRBJ1-4; D might be TRBD1 (5 bases). The germline V gene has CDR1 KGHSH and CDR2 LQKENI. The CDR3 extends over 15 amino acids. V shed 3 bases and J shed 8 bases, with 16 bases lying between them. The CDR3 here is CASSPTIGTGEKLFF. DNA for the CDR3: TGTGCCAGCTCACCCACGATCGGGACGGGGGAAAAACTGTTTTTT.

Written as DNA, the CDR3 is TGTGCCAGTAGTATCCCGACCCTCAGCAAAGCCGGGGAGCTGTTTTTT. Translated, it gives CASSIPTLSKAGELFF. The chain employs TRBV19 and TRBJ2-2; no clear D. The ends were cut back, 3 bases at V and 6 bases at J, with 17 bases in the middle. Germline CDR1 LNHDA, CDR2 SQIVND (reference sequence). This CDR3 is built from 16 residues.

In this sample, this clone turned up once. The V and J genes are TRBV30 and TRBJ1-2; D gene uncertain. Germline V lookup: CDR1 GTSNPN, CDR2 SVGIG (reference sequence). Trimming cost V 0 bases and J 2 bases, with 7 bases left between them. The CDR3 is 13 amino acids. The CDR3 loop is CAWSVSGNYGYTF. CDR3 in DNA: TGTGCCTGGAGTGTATCGGGAAACTATGGCTACACCTTC. Complete variable domain (other parts from reference TRBV30 and TRBJ1-2): SQTIHQWPATLVQPVGSPLSLECTVEGTSNPNLYWYRQAAGRGLQLLFYSVGIGQISSEVPQNLSASRPQDRQFILSSKKLLLSDSGFYLCAWSVSGNYGYTFGSGTRLTVV.

CDR3: CASSLDFGLAANYEQYF. The DNA of the CDR3 is TGTGCCAGCAGCTTAGATTTCGGCCTAGCGGCCAATTACGAGCAGTACTTC. The rearrangement joins TRBV11-2 to TRBJ2-7, with 7 bases aligning to TRBD2. CDR1 is SGHAT, CDR2 FQNNGV, per germline. The CDR3 is made up of 17 amino acids. The trim removed 0 bases at V and 4 bases at J, leaving 12 bases unmatched.

As regards this clone: Other DNA variants within this sample encode the same CDR3. This chain links TRBV6-5 with TRBJ2-7; D uncertain. Per the germline V gene, CDR1 is MNHEY and CDR2 is SVGAGI. V was pared by 6 bases and J by 3 bases, with 6 bases between. The CDR3 is made up of 11 amino acids. The CDR3 spells CASSRDYEQYF. CDR3 coding DNA: TGTGCCAGCAGCCGAGACTACGAGCAGTACTTC.

J is TRBJ1-3 and V is TRBV18, with a tentative D call TRBD1 (5 bases). This CDR3 comprises 16 residues. Trimming left V 3 bases short and J 0 bases short, with 12 bases between. Germline-derived CDR1 and CDR2 are KGHSH and LQKENI. The CDR3 DNA reads as TGTGCCAGCTCACCGGGGCCTTCTAGCTCTGGAAACACCATATATTTT. It is translated as CASSPGPSSSGNTIYF. The whole variable domain, filled in from reference TRBV18 and TRBJ1-3, reads NAGVMQNPRHLVRRRGQEARLRCSPMKGHSHVYWYRQLPEEGLKFMVYLQKENIIDESGMPKERFSAEFPKEGPSILRIQQVVRGDSAAYFCASSPGPSSSGNTIYFGEGSWLTVV.

This clone has only one observation. The V and J genes are TRBV28 and TRBJ1-1; TRBD1 agrees at 9 bases. J gave up 0 bases and V 6 bases, and 8 bases lay outside the gene matches. CDR1 is MDHEN, CDR2 SYDVKM, per germline. This CDR3 is built from 16 residues. CDR3 sequence (DNA): TGTGCCAGCAGGACGGGAGGGACAGGGTTGAACACTGAAGCTTTCTTT. Translation gives CASRTGGTGLNTEAFF.